Listed below are T cell receptor beta chains from one sample, sequenced in a study of identical twins. TCRdb processed the 5' RACE reads anew with MiXCR; each CDR3 protein has one entry. The sample has around 1.7 million distinct CDR3 sequences; around 33% are singletons. Sequenced sample: cord blood. Receptors were obtained from a newborn girl in good health. The conserved cysteine and the conserved F or W are not part of the CDR3 here.

>TRBV20-1
SGTSGSIHEQF
>TRBV28
ASGPTGTGLNNEQF
>TRBV28
ASSFSGGQYNEQY
>TRBV7-2
ASSLGGSSGGQY
>TRBV7-9
ASSLTHYRDTQNNEQF
>TRBV9
ASSVEGQVYNEQF
>TRBV7-8
ASSFRRQGIYEQY
>TRBV20-1
SVRASNYGYT
>TRBV20-1
SARGTTSWPYEQY
>TRBV4-1
ASSQVFGNTIY
>TRBV11-2
ASSLRGVAGSYNEQF
>TRBV10-3
AISLIAGVGEQY
>TRBV9
ASSVGASNTGELF
>TRBV9
ASSFSGTLTDTQY
>TRBV5-1
ASSPAQLAGLINEQF
>TRBV28
ASKGPYEQN
>TRBV20-1
SARRWEAASTDTQY
>TRBV30
AWSVISGSYEQY
>TRBV28
ASIARLQETQY
>TRBV11-2
ASSSPPVAGVYGQY
>TRBV29-1
SVERTGANTEAF
>TRBV24-1
ATSDFPPNEQY
>TRBV20-1
SARDIWGENEKLF
>TRBV20-1
SARDWDRYNEQY
>TRBV3-1
ASSQDRREQY
>TRBV4-1
AGSQAIAGYEQY
>TRBV20-1
SASDIYQETQY
>TRBV9
ASSVSGRWEKLF